This T cell receptor beta chain was found in a study of blood T cell repertoires in COVID-19 (dated by TCRdb to between 2020 and 2021). Looking at the study overall: Collaborator samples came from the United States, Italy and Spain and covered acute and convalescent phases of COVID-19. The repertoires were released in a freely available public database intended as a resource for research on the immune response to SARS-CoV-2. Samples came from the ongoing ImmuneRACE study (first 160 participants) plus 1,254 subjects from 6 global collaborators. Where available, HLA class I and class II types were taken from metadata supplied by the sample provider and were not determined by assay-based typing. Nearly every sample came with metadata listing a de-identified subject ID, COVID-19 status, age in years and sex. The prospective study material was composed of cDNA or gDNA derived from T cells, B-cell-depleted T cells, or PBMCs. Subjects who had been exposed to COVID-19, were actively infected with it, or had recovered from it provided the deeply sampled blood TCRbeta repertoires that made up the dataset. Overall study outcomes, separate from this receptor: The amount of clinical and demographic metadata varied by source and participant and was provided uncurated.

Notes on this clone: Its antigen specificity is not known. It has no much larger one-base neighbor in the sample; base qualities were not kept.

V is reduced by 0 bases and J by 4 bases, leaving a spacing of 12 bases between them. The CDR3 measures 15 amino acids from cysteine to phenylalanine. The retained sequence is limited to the CDR3, 45 bases, with the frame set at the first base. Per the germline V gene, MNHNS is the CDR1 and SASEGT is the CDR2. The immunoSEQ Assay, a bias-controlled multiplex PCR, was used to amplify TCRbeta CDR3 regions from genomic DNA. On the study's bioinformatics: Nucleated cell counts per sample were estimated from amplification of reference gene primers within the assay. To quantify the absolute abundance of each unique TCRbeta CDR3 rearrangement, sequence reads were collapsed and filtered. For each sample, productive Simpson clonality was calculated as the square root of Simpson's diversity index over productive rearrangements. TCRdb holds this immuneACCESS table with in-frame rearrangements only. Some clones are missing; in checked studies, unresolved V genes explain under half, and the rest has no known cause. The DNA gave D and trimming, while V, J and clone size come from that table. The sample data list 200,000 to 250,000 clones, and about 83% of these were observed just once. The ten largest account for 7.6% of the sample.

Each collaborating institution followed its own protocols to collect whole blood in K2EDTA tubes. For TCRbeta analysis, collaborators shipped samples as frozen whole blood, isolated PBMCs, or DNA extracted from either of those sample types. The source material was peripheral blood. The sequence is built from TRBV6-1 and TRBJ1-2; tentative D gene TRBD1, with 6 bases matching. This sequence was found in a woman between 50 and 59 years old with active or convalescent COVID-19. The nucleotides are TGTGCCAGCAGTGAAGCGGTTCAGGGGATCTATGGCTACACCTTC. It codes for CASSEAVQGIYGYTF.